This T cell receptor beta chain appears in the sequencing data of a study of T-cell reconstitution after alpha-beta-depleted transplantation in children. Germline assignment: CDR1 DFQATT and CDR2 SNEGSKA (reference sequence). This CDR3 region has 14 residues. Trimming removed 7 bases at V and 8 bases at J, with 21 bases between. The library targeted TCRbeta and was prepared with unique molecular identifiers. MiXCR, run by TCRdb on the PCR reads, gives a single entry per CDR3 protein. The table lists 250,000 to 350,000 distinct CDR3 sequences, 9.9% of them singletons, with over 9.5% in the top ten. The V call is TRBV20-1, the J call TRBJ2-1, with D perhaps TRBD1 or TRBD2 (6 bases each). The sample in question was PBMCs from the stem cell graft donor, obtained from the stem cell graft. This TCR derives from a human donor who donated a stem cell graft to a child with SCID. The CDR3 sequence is CSVLGGVGSDEQFF. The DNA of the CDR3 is TGCAGTGTCCTCGGGGGCGTAGGTTCGGATGAGCAGTTCTTC.